This TCR beta chain is from a study of Tregs in tolerant kidney transplant recipients. Turning to the study itself: Related graft donors supplied nonmyeloablative bone marrow transplants, and mixed chimerism was transient. Findings and caveats of the study: The most relevant donor-specific Treg TCRbeta repertoire apparently came from expansion with activated donor B cells. The small number of patients limits these findings pending further validation.

V shed 4 bases and J 7 bases; nucleotides not matched to a gene: 12. Germline-derived CDR1 and CDR2 are KGHSH and LQKENI. The CDR3 loop spans 17 amino acids. Data came from immunoSEQ multiplex PCR; TCRdb stores just in-frame clones and leaves some out. Of about 110,000 clones detected, around 89% appear once; the ten largest clones hold 0.34%. Thawed PBMCs were FACS-sorted into unstimulated CD4+CD25+CD127- regulatory T cells, CD4+CD25- non-regulatory cells, CD4 and CD8 cells. Notes on this clone: Antigen specificity is unknown.

The sample here was CD4+ T cells from blood, taken before the transplant. This TCR was recovered from a human donor who received a combined kidney and bone marrow transplant. This chain connects TRBV18 to TRBJ1-4; 10 bases are shared with TRBD1. The CDR3 spells CASSHKDLGTGAEKLFF. The CDR3 coding sequence is TGTGCCAGCTCACATAAAGACTTGGGGACAGGGGCTGAAAAACTGTTTTTT.